This T cell receptor beta chain was captured by sequencing in a study of type 1 and type 2 diabetes patients. The PCR template was genomic DNA. A primer set of 30 forward and 13 reverse primers amplified the CDR3. TCRdb itself ran the multiplex PCR reads through MiXCR, one entry per CDR3 protein. The table has 250,000 or so distinct CDR3 sequences, roughly 44% seen once. This clonotype showed up just a few times. From germline, CDR1 is LNHNV and CDR2 YYDKDF (reference sequence). V shed 5 bases and J 6 bases; nucleotides not matched to a gene: 1. This CDR3 is 13 amino acids long. The chain couples TRBV15 to TRBJ2-1; 10 bases are a match to TRBD1. The material sequenced was peripheral blood mononuclear cells (PBMCs). The origin of this receptor is a young man with type 2 diabetes. CDR3 sequence reads: CATSGDRGNEQFF. CDR3 nucleotide sequence: TGTGCCACCAGCGGGGACAGGGGCAATGAGCAGTTCTTC. Based on the CDR3 plus reference TRBV15 and TRBJ2-1, the full variable domain is DAMVIQNPRYQVTQFGKPVTLSCSQTLNHNVMYWYQQKSSQAPKLLFHYYDKDFNNEADTPDNFQSRRPNTSFCFLDIRSPGLGDTAMYLCATSGDRGNEQFFGPGTRLTVL.